This is a list of T cell receptor beta chains from one sample in a study of T cells after somatic rescue of genetic block. Clones were read by immunoSEQ multiplex PCR, and TCRdb kept only the in-frame ones, dropping some. The profile shows over 55,000 clones, just over 90% of them singletons. Sequenced: peripheral blood mononuclear cells (PBMCs). The receptor source for this set is a man aged 40-49 years. CDR3s include the opening cysteine and the closing phenylalanine or tryptophan. The D gene is left open where the match is weak. Size is stated for part of the rows, as once, few or many counts, or as a class when the clone is expanded.

j_call clone_size v_call cdr3_length d_call cdr3_aa cdr3_nt
TRBJ1-1 NA TRBV28 16 TRBD1 CASSLLTGGWDTEAFF TGTGCCAGCAGTTTATTAACAGGGGGTTGGGACACTGAAGCTTTCTTT
TRBJ2-7 NA TRBV5-1 13 TRBD1 CASSRQGALEQYF TGCGCCAGCTCCCGGCAGGGGGCGTTGGAGCAGTACTTC
TRBJ1-2 NA TRBV7-9 15 TRBD1 CASSLGQATTYGYTF TGTGCCAGCAGCCTGGGACAGGCCACGACCTATGGCTACACCTTC
TRBJ2-2 NA TRBV6-5 13 NA CASGVQYTGELFF TGTGCCAGCGGCGTGCAGTACACCGGGGAGCTGTTTTTT
TRBJ2-5 NA TRBV4-1 13 NA CASSRGSQETQYF TGCGCCAGCAGCCGAGGATCCCAAGAGACCCAGTACTTC
TRBJ2-3 NA TRBV4-1 16 TRBD2 CASSPSSGGVTDTQYF TGCGCCAGCAGCCCATCTAGCGGGGGGGTCACAGATACGCAGTATTTT
TRBJ1-1 NA TRBV4-1 15 NA CASSQDHGSNTEAFF TGCGCCAGCAGCCAAGACCACGGATCGAACACTGAAGCTTTCTTT
TRBJ1-2 NA TRBV27 15 TRBD1 CASSLSNRGQDGYTF TGTGCCAGCAGTTTATCGAACAGGGGGCAGGATGGCTACACCTTC
TRBJ2-5 NA TRBV5-1 15 NA CASSSSVARVETQYF TGCGCCAGCAGCAGTAGCGTCGCGAGGGTAGAGACCCAGTACTTC
TRBJ2-5 NA TRBV7-6 15 TRBD2 CASSLGLLAEETQYF TGTGCCAGCAGCCTGGGCCTACTAGCGGAAGAGACCCAGTACTTC
TRBJ2-7 NA TRBV28 13 NA CASRPGGRGEQYF TGTGCCAGCAGACCCGGGGGGCGCGGCGAGCAGTACTTC
TRBJ1-3 NA TRBV5-1 15 NA CASSPQTGSGNTIYF TGCGCCAGCAGCCCTCAAACAGGGTCTGGAAACACCATATATTTT
TRBJ2-3 NA TRBV18 14 NA CASSAAEGTDTQYF TGTGCCAGCTCCGCGGCAGAAGGAACAGATACGCAGTATTTT
TRBJ2-2 NA TRBV6-1 15 TRBD1 CASSWGTGGVGELFF TGTGCCAGCAGTTGGGGGACAGGGGGCGTCGGGGAGCTGTTTTTT
TRBJ2-2 NA TRBV18 17 NA CASSPPGGGSYTGELFF TGTGCCAGCTCACCACCGGGTGGCGGCAGCTACACCGGGGAGCTGTTTTTT
TRBJ1-5 NA TRBV6-1 15 NA CASSLGLLGDQPQHF TGTGCCAGCAGTCTAGGGTTATTGGGGGATCAGCCCCAGCATTTT
TRBJ2-7 NA TRBV28 14 TRBD1 CASTEGDRMGEQYF TGTGCCAGCACCGAAGGGGACAGGATGGGCGAGCAGTACTTC
TRBJ2-1 once TRBV14 17 NA CASSQYSGQGGHNEQFF TGTGCCAGCAGCCAATACTCCGGACAGGGAGGGCATAATGAGCAGTTCTTC
TRBJ2-1 NA TRBV5-8 15 NA CASSSFPSSYNEQFF TGTGCCAGCAGCTCCTTCCCTAGCTCCTACAATGAGCAGTTCTTC
TRBJ2-7 NA TRBV7-9 14 TRBD2 CASVLAGATYEQYF TGTGCCAGCGTTCTAGCGGGGGCGACCTACGAGCAGTACTTC
TRBJ1-5 NA TRBV5-1 15 NA CASSFSGDPGQPQHF TGCGCCAGCAGCTTTAGTGGGGATCCAGGTCAGCCCCAGCATTTT
TRBJ2-5 NA TRBV7-2 14 TRBD1 CASSWSDRVETQYF TGTGCCAGCAGCTGGTCGGACAGGGTAGAGACCCAGTACTTC
TRBJ1-1 NA TRBV6-5 14 NA CASSYVEGNTEAFF TGTGCCAGCAGTTACGTGGAGGGGAACACTGAAGCTTTCTTT
TRBJ2-3 NA TRBV5-1 16 TRBD2 CASGILAGTSTDTQYF TGCGCCAGCGGTATTTTAGCGGGAACGAGCACAGATACGCAGTATTTT
TRBJ2-1 NA TRBV18 13 NA CASSQTRDNEQFF TGTGCCAGCTCGCAGACCCGAGACAATGAGCAGTTCTTC
TRBJ2-1 NA TRBV4-1 16 TRBD2 CASSQTSDHSYGEQFF TGCGCCAGCAGCCAGACTAGCGACCACTCCTACGGTGAGCAGTTCTTC
TRBJ1-2 NA TRBV27 16 NA CASSSLRQPRGYGYTF TGTGCCAGCAGTTCTCTACGACAGCCCCGGGGCTATGGCTACACCTTC
TRBJ1-1 NA TRBV25-1 15 NA CASSEWAGLNTEAFF TGTGCCAGCAGTGAATGGGCAGGTCTGAACACTGAAGCTTTCTTT
TRBJ2-5 NA TRBV2 16 TRBD2 CASRRVRTSGQETQYF TGTGCCAGCAGGAGGGTGAGGACTAGCGGTCAAGAGACCCAGTACTTC
TRBJ1-6 NA TRBV10-2 13 NA CASRPFGDSPLHF TGCGCCAGCAGACCCTTCGGGGATTCACCCCTCCACTTT
TRBJ2-1 few TRBV6-6 14 NA CASSGGDSYNEQFF TGTGCCAGCAGTGGGGGAGACTCCTACAATGAGCAGTTCTTC
TRBJ2-7 NA TRBV10-3 15 TRBD2 CAISGTSGDPYEQYF TGTGCCATCAGTGGGACTAGCGGGGACCCCTACGAGCAGTACTTC
TRBJ1-1 NA TRBV6-5 12 NA CASSYEGTEAFF TGTGCCAGCAGTTACGAGGGCACTGAAGCTTTCTTT
TRBJ2-3 NA TRBV19 15 TRBD2 CASTGLAGATDTQYF TGTGCCAGTACCGGACTAGCGGGGGCCACAGATACGCAGTATTTT
TRBJ2-7 NA TRBV9 12 NA CASSTGGTEQYF TGTGCCAGCTCGACCGGCGGCACCGAGCAGTACTTC
TRBJ2-2 NA TRBV2 17 NA CASAGGRGVSNTGELFF TGTGCCAGCGCCGGGGGCAGGGGCGTTTCGAACACCGGGGAGCTGTTTTTT
TRBJ2-5 NA TRBV7-2 13 NA CASSLDSRGTQYF TGTGCCAGCAGCTTGGACAGCCGGGGGACCCAGTACTTC
TRBJ1-2 once TRBV9 14 NA CASSVGGAGYGYTF TGTGCCAGCAGCGTAGGTGGGGCCGGCTATGGCTACACCTTC
TRBJ1-3 NA TRBV5-1 13 TRBD1 CASSSGQGNTIYF TGCGCCAGCAGCTCCGGACAGGGGAACACCATATATTTT